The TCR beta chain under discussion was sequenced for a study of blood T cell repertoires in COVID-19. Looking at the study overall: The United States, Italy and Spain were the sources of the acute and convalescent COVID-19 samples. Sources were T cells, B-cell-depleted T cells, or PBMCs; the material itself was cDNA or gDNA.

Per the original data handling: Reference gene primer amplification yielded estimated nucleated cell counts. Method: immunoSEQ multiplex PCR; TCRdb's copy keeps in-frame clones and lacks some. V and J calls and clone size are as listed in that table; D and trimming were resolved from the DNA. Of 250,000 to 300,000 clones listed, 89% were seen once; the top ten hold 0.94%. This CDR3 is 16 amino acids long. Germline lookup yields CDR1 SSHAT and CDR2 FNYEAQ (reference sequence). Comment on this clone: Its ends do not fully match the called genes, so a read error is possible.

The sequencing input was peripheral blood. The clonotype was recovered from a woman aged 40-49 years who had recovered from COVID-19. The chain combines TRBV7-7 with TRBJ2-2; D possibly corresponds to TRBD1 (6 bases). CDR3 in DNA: TGTGCTAGCAGCTTAGACGGACAGACGAACACCGGGGAGCTGTTTTTT. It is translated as CASSLDGQTNTGELFF.